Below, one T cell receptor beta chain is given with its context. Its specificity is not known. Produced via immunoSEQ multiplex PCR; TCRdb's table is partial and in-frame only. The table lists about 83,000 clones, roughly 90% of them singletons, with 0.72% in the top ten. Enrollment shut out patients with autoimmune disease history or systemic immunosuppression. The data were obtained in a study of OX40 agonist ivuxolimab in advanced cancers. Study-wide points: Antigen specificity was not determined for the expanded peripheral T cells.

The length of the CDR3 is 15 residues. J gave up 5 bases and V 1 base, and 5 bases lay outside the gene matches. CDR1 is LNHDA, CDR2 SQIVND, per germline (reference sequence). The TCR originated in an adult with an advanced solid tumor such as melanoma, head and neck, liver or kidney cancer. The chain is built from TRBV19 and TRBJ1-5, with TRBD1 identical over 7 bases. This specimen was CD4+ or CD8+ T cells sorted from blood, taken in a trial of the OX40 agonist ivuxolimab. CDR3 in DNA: TGTGCCAGTAGTATAGTAGACAGGGTTTATCAGCCCCAGCATTTT. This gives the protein CASSIVDRVYQPQHF.